This T cell receptor (beta chain) was recovered during a study of cytomegalovirus exposure and HLA in healthy donors. From germline, CDR1 is SGHKS and CDR2 YYEKEE (reference sequence). CDR3 length: 15 amino acids. The V segment lost 2 bases and the J segment 3 bases; nucleotides outside the gene matches: 5. Concerning this clone: As yet, its antigen is unknown.

Study results and caveats: HLA alleles were associated with 15,000 to 20,000 TCR beta sequences in a later analysis at 0.05 false discovery rate.

The PCR ran on 60 Vbeta and 13 Jbeta primers. Clones were read by immunoSEQ multiplex PCR, and TCRdb kept only the in-frame ones, dropping some. The table lists some 120,000 clones, approximately 80% of them singletons. The clonotype was recovered from a man aged 45-65 years in good health and CMV-seronegative. Sequences were obtained from PBMCs. This chain uses TRBV5-5 with TRBJ2-5; 9 nucleotides match TRBD1. The CDR3 nucleotides are TGTGCCAGCAGCTTCTTGGACAGGGGTAAAGAGACCCAGTACTTC. Its protein is CASSFLDRGKETQYF.